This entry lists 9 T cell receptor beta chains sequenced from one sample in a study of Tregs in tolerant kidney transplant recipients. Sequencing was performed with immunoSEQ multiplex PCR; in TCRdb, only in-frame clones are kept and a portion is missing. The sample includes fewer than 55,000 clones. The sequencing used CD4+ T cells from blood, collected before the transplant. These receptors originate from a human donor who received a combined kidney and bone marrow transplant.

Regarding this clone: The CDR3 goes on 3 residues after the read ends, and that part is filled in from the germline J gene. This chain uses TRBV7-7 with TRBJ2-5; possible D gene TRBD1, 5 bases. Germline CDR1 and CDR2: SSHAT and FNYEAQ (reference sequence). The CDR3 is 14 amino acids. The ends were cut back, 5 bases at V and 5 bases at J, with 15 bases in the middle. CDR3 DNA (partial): TGTGCCAGCAGCCGAGCTCCTAGGGGTGAGACC. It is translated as CASSRAPRGET. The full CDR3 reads CASSRAPRGETQYF.

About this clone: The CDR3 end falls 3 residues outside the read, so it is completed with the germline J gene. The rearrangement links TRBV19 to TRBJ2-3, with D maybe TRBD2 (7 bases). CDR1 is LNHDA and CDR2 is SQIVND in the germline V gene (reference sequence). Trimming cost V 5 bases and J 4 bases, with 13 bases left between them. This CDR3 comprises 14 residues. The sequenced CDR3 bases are TGTGCCAGTAGTGAAAGGGGGAGGGCAGATACG. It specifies CASSERGRADT. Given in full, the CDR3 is CASSERGRADTQYF.

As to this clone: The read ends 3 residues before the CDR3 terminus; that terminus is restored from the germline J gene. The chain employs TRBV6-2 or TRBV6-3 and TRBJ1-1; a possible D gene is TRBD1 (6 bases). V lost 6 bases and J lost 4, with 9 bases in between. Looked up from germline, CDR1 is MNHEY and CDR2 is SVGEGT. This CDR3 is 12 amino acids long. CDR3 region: CASSWGPTEAFF. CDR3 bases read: TGTGCCAGCAGCTGGGGGCCCACTGAA.

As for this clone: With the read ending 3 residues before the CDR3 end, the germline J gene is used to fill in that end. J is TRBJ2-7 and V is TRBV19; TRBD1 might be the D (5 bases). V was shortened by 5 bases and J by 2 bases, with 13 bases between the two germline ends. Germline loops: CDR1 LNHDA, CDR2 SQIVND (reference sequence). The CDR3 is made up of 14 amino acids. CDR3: CASSLGQTAYEQYF. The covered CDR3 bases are TGTGCCAGTAGTCTCGGACAAACAGCCTACGAG.

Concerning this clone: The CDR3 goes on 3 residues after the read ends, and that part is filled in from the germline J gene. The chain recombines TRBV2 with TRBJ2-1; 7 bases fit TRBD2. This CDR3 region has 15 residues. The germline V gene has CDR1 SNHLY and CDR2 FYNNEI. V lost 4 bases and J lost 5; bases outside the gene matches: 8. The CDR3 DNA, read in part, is TGTGCCAGCAGTGCTAGGGTAGCGGGTCACAATGAG. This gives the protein CASSARVAGHNE. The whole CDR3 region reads CASSARVAGHNEQFF.

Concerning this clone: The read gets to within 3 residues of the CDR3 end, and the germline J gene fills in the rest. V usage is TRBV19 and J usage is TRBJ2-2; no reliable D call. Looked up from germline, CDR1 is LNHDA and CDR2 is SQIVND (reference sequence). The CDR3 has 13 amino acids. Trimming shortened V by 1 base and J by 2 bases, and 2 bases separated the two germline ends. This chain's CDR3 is CASSIANTGELFF. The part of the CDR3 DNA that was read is TGTGCCAGTAGTATAGCAAACACCGGGGAG. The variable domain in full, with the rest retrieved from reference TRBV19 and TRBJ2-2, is DGGITQSPKYLFRKEGQNVTLSCEQNLNHDAMYWYRQDPGQGLRLIYYSQIVNDFQKGDIAEGYSVSREKKESFPLTVTSAQKNPTAFYLCASSIANTGELFFGEGSRLTVL.

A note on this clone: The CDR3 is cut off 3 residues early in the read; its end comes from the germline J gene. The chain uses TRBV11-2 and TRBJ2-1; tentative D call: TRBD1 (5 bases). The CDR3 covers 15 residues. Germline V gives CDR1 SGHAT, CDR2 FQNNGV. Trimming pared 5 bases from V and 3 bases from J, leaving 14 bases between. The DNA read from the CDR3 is TGTGCCAGCAGCACAGGACCTCCAAACTACAATGAG. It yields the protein CASSTGPPNYNE. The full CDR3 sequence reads CASSTGPPNYNEQFF.

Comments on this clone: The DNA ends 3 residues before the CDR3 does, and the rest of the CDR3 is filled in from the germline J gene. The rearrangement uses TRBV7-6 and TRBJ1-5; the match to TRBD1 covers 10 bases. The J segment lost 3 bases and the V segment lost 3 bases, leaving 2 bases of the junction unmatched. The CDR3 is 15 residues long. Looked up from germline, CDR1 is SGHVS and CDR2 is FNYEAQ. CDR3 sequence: CASSLDRGTNQPQHF. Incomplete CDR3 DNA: TGTGCCAGCAGCTTGGACAGGGGGACCAATCAGCCC.

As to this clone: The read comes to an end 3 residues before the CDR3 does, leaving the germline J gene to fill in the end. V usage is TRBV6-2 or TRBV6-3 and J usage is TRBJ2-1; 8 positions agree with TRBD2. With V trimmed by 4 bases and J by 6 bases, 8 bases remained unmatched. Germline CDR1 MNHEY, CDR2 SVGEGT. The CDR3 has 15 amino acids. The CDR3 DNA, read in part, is TGTGCCAGCAGTTTCCAGCGGGGGCCCGTCAATGAG. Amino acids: CASSFQRGPVNE. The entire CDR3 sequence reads CASSFQRGPVNEQFF.